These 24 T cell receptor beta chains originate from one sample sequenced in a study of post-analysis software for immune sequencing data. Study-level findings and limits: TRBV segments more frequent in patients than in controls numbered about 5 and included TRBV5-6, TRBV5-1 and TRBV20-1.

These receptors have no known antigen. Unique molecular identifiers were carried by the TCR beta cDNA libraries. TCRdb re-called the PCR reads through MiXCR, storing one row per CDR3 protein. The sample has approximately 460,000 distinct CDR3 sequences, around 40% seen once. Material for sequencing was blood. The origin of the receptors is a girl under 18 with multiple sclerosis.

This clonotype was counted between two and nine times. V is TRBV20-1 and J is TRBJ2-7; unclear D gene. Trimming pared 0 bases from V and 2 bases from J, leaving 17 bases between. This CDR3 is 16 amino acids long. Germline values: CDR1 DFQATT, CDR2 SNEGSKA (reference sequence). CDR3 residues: CSARDQTRMRTYEQYF. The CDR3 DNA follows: TGCAGTGCTAGAGATCAGACTCGGATGAGGACCTACGAGCAGTACTTC.

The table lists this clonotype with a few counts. CDR3 residues: CASSFGRRYNTEAFF. The CDR3 DNA reads as TGTGCCAGCAGTTTTGGACGGAGGTACAACACTGAAGCTTTCTTT. This chain connects TRBV12-3 or TRBV12-4 to TRBJ1-1; D remains ambiguous. V shed 3 bases and J shed 2 bases, with 13 bases lying between them. This CDR3 is 15 amino acids long.

This CDR3 reads CASSFGKAPQETQYF. CDR3 sequence (DNA): TGTGCCAGCAGCTTTGGTAAAGCCCCCCAAGAGACCCAGTACTTC. The rearrangement links TRBV7-9 to TRBJ2-5; no firm D call. Trimming removed 3 bases at V and 1 base at J, with 12 bases between. The germline V gene encodes CDR1 SEHNR and CDR2 FQNEAQ (reference sequence). The CDR3 is 15 amino acids. Filled out from reference TRBV7-9 and TRBJ2-5, the complete variable domain reads DTGVSQNPRHKITKRGQNVTFRCDPISEHNRLYWYRQTLGQGPEFLTYFQNEAQLEKSRLLSDRFSAERPKGSFSTLEIQRTEQGDSAMYLCASSFGKAPQETQYFGPGTRLLVL.

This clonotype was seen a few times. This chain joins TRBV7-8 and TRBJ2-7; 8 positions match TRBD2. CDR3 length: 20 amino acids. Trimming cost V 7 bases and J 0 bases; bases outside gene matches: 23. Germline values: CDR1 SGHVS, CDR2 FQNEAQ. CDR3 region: CASIHGELAVTLYGSYEQYF. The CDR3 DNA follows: TGTGCCAGCATCCACGGGGAACTAGCGGTGACTCTCTACGGCTCCTACGAGCAGTACTTC.

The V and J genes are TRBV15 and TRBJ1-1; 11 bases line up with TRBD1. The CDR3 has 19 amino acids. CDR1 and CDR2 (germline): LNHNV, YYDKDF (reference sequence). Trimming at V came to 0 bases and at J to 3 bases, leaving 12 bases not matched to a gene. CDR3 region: CATSRDSDRGRLADTEAFF. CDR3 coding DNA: TGTGCCACCAGCAGAGATTCGGACAGGGGGCGCTTAGCGGACACTGAAGCTTTCTTT.

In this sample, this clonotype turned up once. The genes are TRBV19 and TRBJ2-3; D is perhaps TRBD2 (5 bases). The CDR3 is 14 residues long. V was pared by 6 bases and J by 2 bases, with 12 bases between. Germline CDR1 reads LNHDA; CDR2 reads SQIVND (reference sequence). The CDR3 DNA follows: TGTGCCAGTAGGCTCGGGGTGGACACAGATACGCAGTATTTT. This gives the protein CASRLGVDTDTQYF.

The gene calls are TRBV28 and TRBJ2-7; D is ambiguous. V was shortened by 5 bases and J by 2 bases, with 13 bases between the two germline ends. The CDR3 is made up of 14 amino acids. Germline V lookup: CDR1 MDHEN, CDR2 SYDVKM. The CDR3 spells CASSHKGWTYEQYF. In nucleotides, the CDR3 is TGTGCCAGCAGTCACAAAGGGTGGACCTACGAGCAGTACTTC.

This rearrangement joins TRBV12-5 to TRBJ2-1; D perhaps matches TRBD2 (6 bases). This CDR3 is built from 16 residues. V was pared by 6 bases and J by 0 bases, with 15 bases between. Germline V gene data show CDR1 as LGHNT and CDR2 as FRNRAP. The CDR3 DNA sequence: TGTGCTAGTGGCCCGGAGGGGAGCGACTCCTACAATGAGCAGTTCTTC. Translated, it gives CASGPEGSDSYNEQFF. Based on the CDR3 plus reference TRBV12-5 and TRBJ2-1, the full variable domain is DARVTQTPRHKVTEMGQEVTMRCQPILGHNTVFWYRQTMMQGLELLAYFRNRAPLDDSGMPKDRFSAEMPDATLATLKIQPSEPRDSAVYFCASGPEGSDSYNEQFFGPGTRLTVL.

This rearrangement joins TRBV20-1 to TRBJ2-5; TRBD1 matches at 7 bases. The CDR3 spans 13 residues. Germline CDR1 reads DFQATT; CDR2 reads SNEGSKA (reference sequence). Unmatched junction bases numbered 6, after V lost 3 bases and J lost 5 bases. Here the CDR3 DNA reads TGCAGTGCTAGTGTCACAGGGGTGGAGACCCAGTACTTC. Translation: CSASVTGVETQYF.

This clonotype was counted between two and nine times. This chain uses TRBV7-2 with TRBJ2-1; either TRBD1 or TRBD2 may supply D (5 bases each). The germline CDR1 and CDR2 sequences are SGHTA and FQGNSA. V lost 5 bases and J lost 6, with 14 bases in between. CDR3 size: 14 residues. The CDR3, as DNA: TGTGCCAGCAGCCCCGGGGCAGGGACCAATGAGCAGTTCTTC. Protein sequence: CASSPGAGTNEQFF.

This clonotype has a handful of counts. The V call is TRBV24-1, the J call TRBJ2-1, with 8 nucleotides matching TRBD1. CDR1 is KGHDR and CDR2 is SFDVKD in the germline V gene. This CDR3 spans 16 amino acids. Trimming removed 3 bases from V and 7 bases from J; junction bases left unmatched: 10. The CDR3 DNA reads TGTGCCACCAGTGATGTGCAGGGGGCGCATCGTAATGAGCAGTTCTTC. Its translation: CATSDVQGAHRNEQFF.

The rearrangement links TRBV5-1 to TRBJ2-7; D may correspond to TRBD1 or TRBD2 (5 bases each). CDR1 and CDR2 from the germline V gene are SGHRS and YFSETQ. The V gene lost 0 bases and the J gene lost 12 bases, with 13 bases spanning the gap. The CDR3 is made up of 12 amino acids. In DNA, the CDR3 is TGCGCCAGCAGCTTGGTAGGGGAGACCCCGTACTTC. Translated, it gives CASSLVGETPYF.

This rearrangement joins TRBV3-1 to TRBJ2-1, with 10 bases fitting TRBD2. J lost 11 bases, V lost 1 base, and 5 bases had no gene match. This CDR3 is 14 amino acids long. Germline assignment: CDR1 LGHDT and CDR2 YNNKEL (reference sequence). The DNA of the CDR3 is TGTGCCAGCAGCCAAGGAGGGACTAGCGAAAAGCAGTTCTTC. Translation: CASSQGGTSEKQFF.

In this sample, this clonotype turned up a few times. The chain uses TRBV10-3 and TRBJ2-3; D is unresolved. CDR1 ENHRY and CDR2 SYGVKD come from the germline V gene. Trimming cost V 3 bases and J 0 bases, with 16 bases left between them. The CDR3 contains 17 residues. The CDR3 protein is CAISDGLWRGSTDTQYF. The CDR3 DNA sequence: TGTGCCATCAGTGATGGGCTTTGGAGAGGAAGCACAGATACGCAGTATTTT.

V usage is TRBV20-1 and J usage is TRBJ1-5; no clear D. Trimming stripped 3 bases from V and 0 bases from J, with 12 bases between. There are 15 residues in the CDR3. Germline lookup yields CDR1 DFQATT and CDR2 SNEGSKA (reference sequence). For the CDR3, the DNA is TGCAGTGCTAGGAGACGGATTAATAGCAATCAGCCCCAGCATTTT. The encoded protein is CSARRRINSNQPQHF.

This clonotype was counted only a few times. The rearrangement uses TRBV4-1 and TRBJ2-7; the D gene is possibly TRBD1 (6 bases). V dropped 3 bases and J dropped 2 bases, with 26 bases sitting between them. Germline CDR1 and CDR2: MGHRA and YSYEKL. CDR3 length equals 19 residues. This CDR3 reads CASSHLSLGLGGPTYEQYF. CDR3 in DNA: TGCGCCAGCAGCCACCTATCTTTAGGGCTAGGGGGTCCTACCTACGAGCAGTACTTC.

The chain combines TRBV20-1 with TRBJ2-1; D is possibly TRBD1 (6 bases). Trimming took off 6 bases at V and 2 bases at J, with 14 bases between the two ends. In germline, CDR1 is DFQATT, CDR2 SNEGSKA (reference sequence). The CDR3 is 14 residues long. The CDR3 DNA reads TGCAGTGCGAGGAAGGGGGTGACCTACAATGAGCAGTTCTTC. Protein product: CSARKGVTYNEQFF.

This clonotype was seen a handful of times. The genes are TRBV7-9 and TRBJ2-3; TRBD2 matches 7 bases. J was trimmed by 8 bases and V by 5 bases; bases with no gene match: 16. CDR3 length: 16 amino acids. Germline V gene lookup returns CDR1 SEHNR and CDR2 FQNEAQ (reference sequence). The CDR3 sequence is CASSLTSGTTYITQYF. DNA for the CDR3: TGTGCCAGCAGCCTAACTTCCGGGACTACTTACATTACGCAGTATTTT.

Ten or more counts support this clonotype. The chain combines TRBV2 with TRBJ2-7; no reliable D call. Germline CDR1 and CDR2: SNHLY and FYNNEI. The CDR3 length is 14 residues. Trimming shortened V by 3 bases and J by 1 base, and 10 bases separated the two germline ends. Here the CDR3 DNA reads TGTGCCAGCAGTGAGTCGGACGGGTCCTACGAGCAGTACTTC. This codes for CASSESDGSYEQYF.

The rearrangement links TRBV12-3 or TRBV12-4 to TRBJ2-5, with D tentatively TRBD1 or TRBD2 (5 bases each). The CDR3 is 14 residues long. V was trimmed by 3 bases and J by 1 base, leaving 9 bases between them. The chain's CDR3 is CASSLGPTQETQYF. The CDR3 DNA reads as TGTGCCAGCAGTTTGGGACCGACCCAAGAGACCCAGTACTTC.

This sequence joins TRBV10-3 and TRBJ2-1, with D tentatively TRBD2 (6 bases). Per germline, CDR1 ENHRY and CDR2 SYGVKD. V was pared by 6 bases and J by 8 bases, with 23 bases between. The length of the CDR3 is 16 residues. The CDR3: CAISRGGWERGDEQFF. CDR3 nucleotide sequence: TGTGCCATCAGCCGAGGAGGGTGGGAGCGAGGCGATGAGCAGTTCTTC.

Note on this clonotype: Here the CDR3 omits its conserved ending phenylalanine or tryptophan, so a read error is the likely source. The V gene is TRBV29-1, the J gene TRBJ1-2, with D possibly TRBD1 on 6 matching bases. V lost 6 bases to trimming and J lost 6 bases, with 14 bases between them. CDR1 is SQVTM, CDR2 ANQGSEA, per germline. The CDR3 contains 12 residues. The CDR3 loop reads CSVRRDKDGYTV. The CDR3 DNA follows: TGCAGCGTGAGGAGGGACAAAGATGGCTACACCGTC.

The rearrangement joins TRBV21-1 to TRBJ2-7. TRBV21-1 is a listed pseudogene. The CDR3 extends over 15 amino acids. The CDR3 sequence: CASSLGRGNSYEQYF. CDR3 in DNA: TGTGCCAGCAGCCTAGGACGGGGGAACTCCTACGAGCAGTACTTC.

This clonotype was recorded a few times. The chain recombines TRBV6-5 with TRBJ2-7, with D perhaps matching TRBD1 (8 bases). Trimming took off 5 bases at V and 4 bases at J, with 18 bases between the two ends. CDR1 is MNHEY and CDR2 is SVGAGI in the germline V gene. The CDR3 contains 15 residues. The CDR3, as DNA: TGTGCCAGCAGTAGAGTCGGACAGGGAGGGTACGAGCAGTACTTC. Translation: CASSRVGQGGYEQYF.